This T cell receptor (beta chain) is drawn from a study of response to subunit inactivated influenza vaccine. Study results and limitations: Authors suggested seasonal influenza vaccinations each recruit few new T cells.

Per the germline V gene, CDR1 is SGHRS and CDR2 is YFSETQ. The CDR3 runs 14 residues. Turning to this clonotype: Its antigen is unknown. An end of the junction differs from the germline gene, which may be a read error.

TCRdb fed the RT-PCR reads into MiXCR, producing one record per CDR3 protein. Seen here are approximately 530,000 distinct CDR3 sequences, under 15% observed once, and the top ten hold around 13%. The material was PBMCs from blood, obtained roughly 48 days after vaccination. The rearrangement links TRBV5-1 to TRBJ1-6; a weak D match, TRBD1 (6 bases). The TCR comes from a man aged 50 to 60 who received an inactivated influenza vaccine. CDR3 sequence (DNA): TGCGCCAGCAGGTTGGACAGCTTAAATTCACCCCTCCACTTT. Protein: CASRLDSLNSPLHF.